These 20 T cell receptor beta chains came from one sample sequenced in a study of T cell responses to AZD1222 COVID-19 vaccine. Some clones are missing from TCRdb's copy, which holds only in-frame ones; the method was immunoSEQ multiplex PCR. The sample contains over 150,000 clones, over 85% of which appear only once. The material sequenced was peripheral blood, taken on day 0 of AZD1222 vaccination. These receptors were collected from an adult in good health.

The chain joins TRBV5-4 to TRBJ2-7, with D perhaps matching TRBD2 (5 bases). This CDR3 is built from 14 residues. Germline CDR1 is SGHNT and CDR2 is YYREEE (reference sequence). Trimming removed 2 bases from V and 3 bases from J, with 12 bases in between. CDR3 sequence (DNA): TGTGCCAGCAGCTTAGGCACTAGTGTCTACGAGCAGTACTTC. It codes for CASSLGTSVYEQYF.

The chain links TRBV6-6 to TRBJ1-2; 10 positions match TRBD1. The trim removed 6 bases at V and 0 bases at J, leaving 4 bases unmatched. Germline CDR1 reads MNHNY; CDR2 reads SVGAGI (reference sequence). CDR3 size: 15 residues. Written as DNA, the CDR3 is TGTGCCAGCAGGACAGGACAGGGGGCTAACTATGGCTACACCTTC. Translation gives CASRTGQGANYGYTF.

DNA for the CDR3: TGTGCCAGCTCGCCGGGACAGGCCTATGGCTACACCTTC. Encoded protein: CASSPGQAYGYTF. The rearrangement uses TRBV18 and TRBJ1-2, with 8 bases fitting TRBD1. Germline V gives CDR1 KGHSH, CDR2 LQKENI. Trimming took 6 bases from V and 4 from J; bases not matched to a gene: 4. This CDR3 is 13 amino acids long.

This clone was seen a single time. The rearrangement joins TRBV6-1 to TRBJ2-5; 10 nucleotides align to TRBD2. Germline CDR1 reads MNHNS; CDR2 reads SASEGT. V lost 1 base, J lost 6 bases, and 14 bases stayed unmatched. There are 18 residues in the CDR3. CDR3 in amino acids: CASSEVWGLAGAGKTQYF. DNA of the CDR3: TGTGCCAGCAGTGAAGTGTGGGGTCTAGCGGGAGCGGGGAAGACCCAGTACTTC.

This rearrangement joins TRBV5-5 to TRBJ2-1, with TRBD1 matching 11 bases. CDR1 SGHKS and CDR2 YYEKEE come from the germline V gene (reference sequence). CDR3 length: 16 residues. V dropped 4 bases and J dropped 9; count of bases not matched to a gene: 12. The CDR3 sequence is CASSPLGGQGVREQFF. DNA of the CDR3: TGTGCCAGCAGCCCCCTTGGGGGACAGGGGGTGCGTGAGCAGTTCTTC. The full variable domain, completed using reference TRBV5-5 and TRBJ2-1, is DAGVTQSPTHLIKTRGQQVTLRCSPISGHKSVSWYQQVLGQGPQFIFQYYEKEERGRGNFPDRFSARQFPNYSSELNVNALLLGDSALYLCASSPLGGQGVREQFFGPGTRLTVL.

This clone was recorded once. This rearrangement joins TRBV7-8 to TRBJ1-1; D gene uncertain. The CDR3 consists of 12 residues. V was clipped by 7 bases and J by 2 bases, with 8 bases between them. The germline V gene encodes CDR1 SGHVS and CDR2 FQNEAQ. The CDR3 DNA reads TGTGCCAGCACCCTACACAACACTGAAGCTTTCTTT. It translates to CASTLHNTEAFF.

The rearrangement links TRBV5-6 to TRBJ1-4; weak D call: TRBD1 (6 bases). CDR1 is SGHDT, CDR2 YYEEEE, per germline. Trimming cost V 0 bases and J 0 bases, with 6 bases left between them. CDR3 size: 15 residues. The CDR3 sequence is CASSLGQATNEKLFF. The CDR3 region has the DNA TGTGCCAGCAGCTTGGGACAGGCAACTAATGAAAAACTGTTTTTT.

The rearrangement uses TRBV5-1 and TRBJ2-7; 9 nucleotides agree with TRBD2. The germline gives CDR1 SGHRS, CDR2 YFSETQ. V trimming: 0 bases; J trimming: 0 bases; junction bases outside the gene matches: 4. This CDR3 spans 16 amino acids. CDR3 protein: CASSLDPSGASYEQYF. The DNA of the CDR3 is TGCGCCAGCAGCTTGGACCCTAGCGGGGCCTCCTACGAGCAGTACTTC. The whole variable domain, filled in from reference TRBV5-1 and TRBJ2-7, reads KAGVTQTPRYLIKTRGQQVTLSCSPISGHRSVSWYQQTPGQGLQFLFEYFSETQRNKGNFPGRFSGRQFSNSRSEMNVSTLELGDSALYLCASSLDPSGASYEQYFGPGTRLTVT.

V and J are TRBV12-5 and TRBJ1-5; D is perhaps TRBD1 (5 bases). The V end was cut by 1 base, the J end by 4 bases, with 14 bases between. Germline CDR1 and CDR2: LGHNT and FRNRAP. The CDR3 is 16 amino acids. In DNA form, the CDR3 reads TGTGCTAGTGGTTTGGATCGGGGGGGTGGGAATCAGCCCCAGCATTTT. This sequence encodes CASGLDRGGGNQPQHF.

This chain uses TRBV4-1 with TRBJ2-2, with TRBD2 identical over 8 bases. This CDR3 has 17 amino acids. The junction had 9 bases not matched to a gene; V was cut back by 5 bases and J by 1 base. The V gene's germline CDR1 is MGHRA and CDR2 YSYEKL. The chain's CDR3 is CASSNLPGLVNTGELFF. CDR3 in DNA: TGCGCCAGCAGCAACCTCCCGGGACTAGTGAACACCGGGGAGCTGTTTTTT.

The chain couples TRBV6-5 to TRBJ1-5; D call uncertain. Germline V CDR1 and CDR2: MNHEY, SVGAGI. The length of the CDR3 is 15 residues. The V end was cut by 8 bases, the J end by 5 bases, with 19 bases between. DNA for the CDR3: TGTGCCAGCCTACGCGGGATACAAGACTATCAGCCCCAGCATTTT. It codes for CASLRGIQDYQPQHF.

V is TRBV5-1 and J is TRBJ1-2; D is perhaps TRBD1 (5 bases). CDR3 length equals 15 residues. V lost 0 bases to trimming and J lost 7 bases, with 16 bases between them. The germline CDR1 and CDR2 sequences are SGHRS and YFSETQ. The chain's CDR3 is CASSLGDLPQGGYTF. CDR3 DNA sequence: TGCGCCAGCAGCTTGGGGGACCTTCCCCAAGGTGGCTACACCTTC.

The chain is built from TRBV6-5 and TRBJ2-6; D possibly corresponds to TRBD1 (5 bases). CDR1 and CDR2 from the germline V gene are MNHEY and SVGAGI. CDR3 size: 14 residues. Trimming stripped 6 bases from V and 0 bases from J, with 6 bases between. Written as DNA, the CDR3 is TGTGCCAGCAGAGGGGACTCTGGGGCCAACGTCCTGACTTTC. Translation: CASRGDSGANVLTF.

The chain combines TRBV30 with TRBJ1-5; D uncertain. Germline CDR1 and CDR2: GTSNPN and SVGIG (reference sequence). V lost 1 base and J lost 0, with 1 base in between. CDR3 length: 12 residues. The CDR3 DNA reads TGTGCCTGGAGTGGTAGCAATCAGCCCCAGCATTTT. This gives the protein CAWSGSNQPQHF.

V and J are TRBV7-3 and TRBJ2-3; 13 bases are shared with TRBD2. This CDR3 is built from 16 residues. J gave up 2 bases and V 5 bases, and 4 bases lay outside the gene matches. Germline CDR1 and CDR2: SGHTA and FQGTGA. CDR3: CASSPLAGGLTDTQYF. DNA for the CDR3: TGTGCCAGCAGCCCACTAGCGGGAGGGCTCACAGATACGCAGTATTTT.

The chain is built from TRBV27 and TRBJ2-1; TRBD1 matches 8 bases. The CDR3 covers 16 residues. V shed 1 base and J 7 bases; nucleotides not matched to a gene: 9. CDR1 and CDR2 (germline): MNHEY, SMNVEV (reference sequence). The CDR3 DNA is TGTGCCAGCAGTTTATTAGGTCAGGGGGCGCGGAATGAGCAGTTCTTC. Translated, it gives CASSLLGQGARNEQFF.

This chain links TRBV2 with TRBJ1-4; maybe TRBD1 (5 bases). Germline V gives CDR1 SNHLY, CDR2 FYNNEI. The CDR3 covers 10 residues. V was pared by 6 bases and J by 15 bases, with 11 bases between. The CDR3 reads CASSLQGVFF. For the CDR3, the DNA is TGTGCCAGCAGCCTACAAGGGGTGTTTTTT.

CDR3 nucleotide sequence: TGTGCCAGCAGCTCGAAACGTTCAGGGGATGGTGGCTACACCTTC. Translation gives CASSSKRSGDGGYTF. The rearrangement uses TRBV7-9 and TRBJ1-2, with D perhaps TRBD1 (6 bases). V shed 4 bases and J shed 7 bases, with 19 bases lying between them. The CDR3 covers 15 residues. Per the germline V gene, CDR1 is SEHNR and CDR2 is FQNEAQ (reference sequence).

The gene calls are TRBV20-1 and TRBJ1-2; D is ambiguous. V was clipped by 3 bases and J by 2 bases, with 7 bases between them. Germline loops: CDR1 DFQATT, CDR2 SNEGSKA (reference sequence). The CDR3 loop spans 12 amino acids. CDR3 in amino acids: CSASNENYGYTF. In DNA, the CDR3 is TGCAGTGCTAGTAACGAAAACTATGGCTACACCTTC.

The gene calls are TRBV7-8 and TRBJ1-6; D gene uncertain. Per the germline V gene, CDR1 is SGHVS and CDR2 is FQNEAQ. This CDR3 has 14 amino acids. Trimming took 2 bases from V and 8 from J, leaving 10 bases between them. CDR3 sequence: CASSLFIRDSPLHF. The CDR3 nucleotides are TGTGCCAGCAGCTTATTTATAAGGGATTCACCCCTCCACTTT.